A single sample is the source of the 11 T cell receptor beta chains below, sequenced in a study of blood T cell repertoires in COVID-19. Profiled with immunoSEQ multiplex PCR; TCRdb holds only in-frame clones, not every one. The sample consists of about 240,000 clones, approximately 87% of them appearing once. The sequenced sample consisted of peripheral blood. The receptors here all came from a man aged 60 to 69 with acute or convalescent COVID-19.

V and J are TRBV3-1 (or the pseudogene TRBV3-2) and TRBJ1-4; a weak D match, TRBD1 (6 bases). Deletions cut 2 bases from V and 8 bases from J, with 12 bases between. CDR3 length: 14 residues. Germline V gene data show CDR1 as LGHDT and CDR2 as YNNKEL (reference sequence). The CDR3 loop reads CASSQSRGGEKLFF. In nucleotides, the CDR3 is TGTGCCAGCAGCCAATCGAGGGGGGGAGAAAAACTGTTTTTT.

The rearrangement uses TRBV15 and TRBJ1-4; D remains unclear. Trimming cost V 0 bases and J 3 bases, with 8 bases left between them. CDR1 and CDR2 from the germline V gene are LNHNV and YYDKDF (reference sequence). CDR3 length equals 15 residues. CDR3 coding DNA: TGTGCCACCAGCAGAGATGGAGGTGCTAATGAAAAACTGTTTTTT. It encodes CATSRDGGANEKLFF.

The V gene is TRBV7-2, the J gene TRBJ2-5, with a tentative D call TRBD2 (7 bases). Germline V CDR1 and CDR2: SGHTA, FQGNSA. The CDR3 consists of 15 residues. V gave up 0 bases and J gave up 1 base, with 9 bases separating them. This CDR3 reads CASSLAGGGQETQYF. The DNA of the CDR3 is TGTGCCAGCAGCTTAGCGGGAGGGGGCCAAGAGACCCAGTACTTC.

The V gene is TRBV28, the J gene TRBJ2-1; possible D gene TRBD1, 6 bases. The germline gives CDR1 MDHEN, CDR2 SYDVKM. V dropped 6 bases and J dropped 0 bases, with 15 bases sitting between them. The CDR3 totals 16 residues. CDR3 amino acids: CASSTPGDNSYNEQFF. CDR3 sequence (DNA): TGTGCCAGCAGCACCCCAGGGGATAACTCCTACAATGAGCAGTTCTTC.

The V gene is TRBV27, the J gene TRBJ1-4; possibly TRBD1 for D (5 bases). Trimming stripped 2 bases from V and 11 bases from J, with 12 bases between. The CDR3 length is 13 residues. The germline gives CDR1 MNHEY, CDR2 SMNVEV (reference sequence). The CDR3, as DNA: TGTGCCAGCAGTTTAGACATCCGGGGGAAACTGTTTTTT. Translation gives CASSLDIRGKLFF.

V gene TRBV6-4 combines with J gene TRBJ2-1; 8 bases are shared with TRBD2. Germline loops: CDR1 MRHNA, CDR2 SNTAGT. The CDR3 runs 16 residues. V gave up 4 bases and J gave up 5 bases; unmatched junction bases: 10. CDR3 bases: TGTGCCAGCAGTGTCCTCGCGGGAGGCAATCACAATGAGCAGTTCTTC. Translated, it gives CASSVLAGGNHNEQFF.

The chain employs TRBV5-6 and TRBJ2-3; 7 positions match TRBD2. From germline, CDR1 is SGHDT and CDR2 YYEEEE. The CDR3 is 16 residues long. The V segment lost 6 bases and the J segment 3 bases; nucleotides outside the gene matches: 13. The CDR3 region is CASTGDYEPQTDTQYF. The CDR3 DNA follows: TGTGCCAGCACGGGGGACTACGAGCCCCAAACAGATACGCAGTATTTT.

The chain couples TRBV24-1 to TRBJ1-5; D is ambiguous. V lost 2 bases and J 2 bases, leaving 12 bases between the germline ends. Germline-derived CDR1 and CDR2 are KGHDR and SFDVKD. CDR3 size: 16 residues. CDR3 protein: CATSDSDSAGNQPQHF. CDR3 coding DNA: TGTGCCACCAGTGATTCAGATTCGGCGGGCAATCAGCCCCAGCATTTT.

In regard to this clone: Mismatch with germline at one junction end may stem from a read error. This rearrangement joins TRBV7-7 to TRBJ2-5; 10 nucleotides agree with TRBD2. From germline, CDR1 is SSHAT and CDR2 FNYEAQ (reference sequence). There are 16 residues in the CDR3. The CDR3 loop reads CASSPALAGEVGTQYF. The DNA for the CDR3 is TGTGCTAGCAGCCCCGCCCTAGCGGGAGAAGTTGGGACCCAGTACTTC.

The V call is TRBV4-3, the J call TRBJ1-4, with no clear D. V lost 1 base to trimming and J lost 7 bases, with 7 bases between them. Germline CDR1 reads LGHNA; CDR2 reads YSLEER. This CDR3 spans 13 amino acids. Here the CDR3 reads CASSQVWSEKLFF. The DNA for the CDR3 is TGCGCCAGCAGCCAAGTTTGGAGTGAAAAACTGTTTTTT.

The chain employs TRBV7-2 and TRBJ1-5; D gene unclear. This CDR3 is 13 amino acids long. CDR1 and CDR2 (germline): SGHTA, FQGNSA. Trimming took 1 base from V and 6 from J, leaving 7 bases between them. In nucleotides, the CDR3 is TGTGCCAGCAGCTTAGAGAGGAGTCAGCCCCAGCATTTT. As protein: CASSLERSQPQHF.